These 6 T cell receptor beta chains came from one sample sequenced in a study of control samples from healthy donors and cancer patients (dated by TCRdb to about 2020). Library prep was done by the immunoSEQ multiplex PCR assay. TCRdb obtained this table from immuneACCESS and retained in-frame rearrangements with V and J assigned. These tables miss some clones; where compared with another copy, unresolved V genes account for less than half of the shortfall, and the remainder is unexplained. The sample table shows some 79,000 clones, and less than 90% are seen once. The ten largest clones take up 4% of the sample. The sequencing sample was made of blood. These receptors were collected from a woman aged 50 to 60 in good health.

V is TRBV10-3 and J is TRBJ2-4; tentatively, D is TRBD1 (5 bases). There are 16 residues in the CDR3. Trimming shortened V by 2 bases and J by 6 bases, and 17 bases separated the two germline ends. CDR1 and CDR2 from the germline V gene are ENHRY and SYGVKD. The chain's CDR3 is CAISEPNRPSGNIQYF. Written as DNA, the CDR3 is TGTGCCATCAGTGAGCCGAACAGGCCGAGTGGAAACATTCAGTACTTC.

The chain has TRBV3-1 (or the pseudogene TRBV3-2) and TRBJ2-3; D is possibly TRBD1 or TRBD2 (6 bases each). The CDR3 runs 15 residues. V was trimmed by 5 bases and J by 6 bases, leaving 18 bases between them. CDR1 is LGHDT and CDR2 is YNNKEL in the germline V gene (reference sequence). Here the CDR3 reads CASSYDGGLRDTQYF. DNA for the CDR3: TGTGCCAGCAGCTACGACGGGGGCCTAAGGGATACGCAGTATTTT.

The chain has TRBV7-9 and TRBJ2-7; TRBD2 aligns across 13 bases. The CDR3 contains 15 residues. Unmatched junction bases numbered 4, after V lost 5 bases and J lost 3 bases. The germline V gene has CDR1 SEHNR and CDR2 FQNEAQ (reference sequence). CDR3 in DNA: TGTGCCAGCAGCCAGACTAGCGGGGGGAACTACGAGCAGTACTTC. Its protein product is CASSQTSGGNYEQYF.

The rearrangement joins TRBV24-1 to TRBJ2-1; no firm D call. Germline V gene lookup returns CDR1 KGHDR and CDR2 SFDVKD. This CDR3 comprises 13 residues. V lost 3 bases and J 5 bases, leaving 7 bases between the germline ends. The DNA for the CDR3 is TGTGCCACCAGTGATCTGATGGACAATGAGCAGTTCTTC. Translation: CATSDLMDNEQFF.

The chain carries TRBV28 and TRBJ1-2; tentatively, D is TRBD1 (6 bases). Germline values: CDR1 MDHEN, CDR2 SYDVKM. V shed 3 bases and J shed 4 bases, with 12 bases lying between them. This CDR3 contains 14 residues. The CDR3 DNA is TGTGCCAGCAGTTTTGGGGGGCGCAGCTATGGCTACACCTTC. It encodes CASSFGGRSYGYTF.

This rearrangement joins TRBV5-1 to TRBJ2-5, with 7 nucleotides matching TRBD1. The germline CDR1 and CDR2 sequences are SGHRS and YFSETQ. J lost 5 bases, V lost 5 bases, and 9 bases had no gene match. The CDR3 contains 14 residues. This CDR3 is CASRLGQIQETQYF. CDR3 nucleotides: TGCGCCAGCAGGCTGGGACAGATTCAGGAGACCCAGTACTTC.